This T cell receptor (beta chain) is from a study of T cell repertoires in cytomegalovirus infection. Study in general: Peptides in the study included HLA-C-restricted and HLA-B-restricted CMV epitopes. General observations from the study: Of the TCR beta families, the public ones yielded a cumulative frequency that identified carriers of CMV plus the relevant HLA.

TCRdb reanalysed the reads using MiXCR and keeps one entry per CDR3 protein. The data show 450,000 to 600,000 distinct CDR3 sequences, 33% seen once. On this clonotype: What it binds is not known.

Trimming cost V 6 bases and J 9 bases; bases outside gene matches: 13. The CDR3 loop spans 16 amino acids. This receptor was obtained from a human donor in good health (CMV status not recorded). Some clones in this sample may be carry-over from other donors' samples. This sequence joins TRBV12-3 or TRBV12-4 and TRBJ2-1, with 11 bases aligning to TRBD2. The sample here was cultured PBMCs, taken from culture after CMV antigen stimulation. The CDR3 protein is CASRPTGTSGLAEQFF. DNA for the CDR3: TGTGCCAGCAGACCGACCGGGACTAGCGGTCTTGCTGAGCAGTTCTTC.